This T cell receptor (beta chain) was observed in a study of shared clonotypes between healthy human individuals. This clone has a handful of counts. Antigen: not known. This CDR3 contains 16 residues. The junction had 11 bases not matched to a gene; V was cut back by 3 bases and J by 7 bases. Per the germline V gene, CDR1 is SGDLS and CDR2 is YYNGEE. Using ten immunoSEQ deep assay plates, investigators sequenced unsorted PBMC DNA. Method: immunoSEQ multiplex PCR; TCRdb's copy keeps in-frame clones and lacks some. The sample consists of hundreds of thousands of clones, roughly three quarters of them appearing once. There were only Caucasian adults among the donors, and all lived in Nashville, Tennessee. Findings of the study overall: Deeper or shallower sequencing was expected to change how clonotypes are shared among donors. The represented genetic and exposure-history diversity was limited by the small number of donors.

This clonotype was sampled from a woman in her thirties or forties in good health. Some clones in this sample may be carry-over from other donors' samples. The sequenced material came from PBMCs. The chain has TRBV9 and TRBJ2-1; TRBD2 matches at 9 bases. The CDR3 coding sequence is TGTGCCAGCAGCGGCCTTTCACTAGCGGGCAGGAATGAGCAGTTCTTC. Protein product: CASSGLSLAGRNEQFF.